This T cell receptor (beta chain) was found in a study of T cell responses to AZD1222 COVID-19 vaccine. Clones were sequenced by immunoSEQ multiplex PCR, and TCRdb holds only the in-frame ones, with some missing. The table has about 180,000 clones, approximately 90% seen once. Germline V gives CDR1 LNHDA, CDR2 SQIVND (reference sequence). The CDR3 is made up of 12 amino acids. V was pared by 5 bases and J by 6 bases, with 10 bases between. The rearrangement joins TRBV19 to TRBJ1-1; no clear D. The input for sequencing was peripheral blood, taken on day 0 of AZD1222 vaccination. The TCR was taken from an adult in good health. The CDR3, as DNA: TGTGCCAGTAGTCCGGATGCTGCTGAAGCTTTCTTT. Protein product: CASSPDAAEAFF.